Shown below are 23 T cell receptor beta chains from a single sample sequenced in a study of T cell clonality in common variable immunodeficiency. Some clones are missing from TCRdb's copy, which holds only in-frame ones; the method was immunoSEQ multiplex PCR. The sample was found to contain about 64,000 clones, and every one recurs. The material sequenced was peripheral blood mononuclear cells. The receptors here all came from a person aged 18 to 75 in good health.

This clone was seen repeatedly, ten times or more. The CDR3 is cut off 3 residues early in the read; its end comes from the germline J gene. The chain combines TRBV13 with TRBJ1-5; 10 positions agree with TRBD1. Germline trimming cut 4 bases from V and 5 bases from J; bases unmatched to any gene: 5. Germline-derived CDR1 and CDR2 are PRHDT and FYEKMQ (reference sequence). CDR3 size: 15 residues. The sequenced CDR3 bases are TGTGCCAGCAGCTCGGGACAGGGGCGGGATCAGCCC. Its translation: CASSSGQGRDQP. The whole CDR3 protein reads CASSSGQGRDQPQHF.

This clone was recorded many times. The read stops 3 residues short of the end of the CDR3; the missing end is completed from the germline J gene. The chain recombines TRBV2 with TRBJ1-1, with no clear D. This CDR3 spans 13 amino acids. The germline V gene encodes CDR1 SNHLY and CDR2 FYNNEI. Trimming pared 7 bases from V and 0 bases from J, leaving 9 bases between. This chain's CDR3 is CASNGGLNTEAFF. The part of the CDR3 DNA that was read is TGTGCCAGCAACGGCGGATTGAACACTGAA.

This clone occurred many times. The CDR3 goes on 3 residues after the read ends, and that part is filled in from the germline J gene. J is TRBJ1-2 and V is TRBV6-1; 9 bases are shared with TRBD1. Germline V gene sequence: CDR1 MNHNS, CDR2 SASEGT. The length of the CDR3 is 15 residues. CDR3 bases read: TGTGCCAGCAGTGCGAATGGGGACAGGGCGTTAGGC. Its translation is CASSANGDRALG. The entire CDR3 sequence reads CASSANGDRALGYTF.

This clone was picked up many times. The sequenced fragment ends 3 residues before the CDR3 boundary, so the rest is inferred from the germline J gene. The chain links TRBV18 to TRBJ2-6; 9 bases map to TRBD1. V lost 1 base to trimming and J lost 3 bases; unmatched junction nucleotides: 7. This CDR3 has 18 residues. Germline values: CDR1 KGHSH, CDR2 LQKENI. The covered CDR3 bases are TGTGCCAGCTCACCACGGGACAGGGACTTTGGTGGGGCCAACGTC. It codes for CASSPRDRDFGGANV. The complete CDR3 protein is CASSPRDRDFGGANVLTF.

This clone has at least ten counts. Read data end 3 residues before the CDR3 end; the end is taken from the germline J gene. V is TRBV19 and J is TRBJ2-7; 9 positions agree with TRBD1. Germline lookup yields CDR1 LNHDA and CDR2 SQIVND (reference sequence). Germline trimming cut 3 bases from V and 4 bases from J; bases unmatched to any gene: 4. The CDR3 spans 14 residues. The sequenced part of the CDR3 DNA is TGTGCCAGTAGTATGAGGACAGGGGAGTACGAG. Its protein product is CASSMRTGEYE. The full CDR3 protein reads CASSMRTGEYEQYF.

This clone has at least ten counts. The CDR3 end lies 3 residues beyond the end of the read and is filled in from the germline J gene. The J gene is TRBJ1-1, the V gene TRBV12-3 or TRBV12-4; 10 bases line up with TRBD1. The J segment lost 4 bases and the V segment lost 3 bases, leaving 2 bases of the junction unmatched. This CDR3 comprises 14 residues. The CDR3 spells CASSLTGGSTEAFF. The CDR3 bases that were read are TGTGCCAGCAGTTTGACAGGGGGCTCCACTGAA.

In its sample, this clone was seen many times. The read falls 3 residues short of the CDR3 end, and the missing part is taken from the germline J gene. V usage is TRBV5-1 and J usage is TRBJ1-2, with 7 bases lining up with TRBD1. In germline, CDR1 is SGHRS, CDR2 YFSETQ. J gave up 5 bases and V 7 bases, and 5 bases lay outside the gene matches. CDR3 length: 12 residues. Incomplete CDR3 DNA: TGCGCCAGCCAGGGGGTCGATTATGGC. Amino acid sequence: CASQGVDYG. In full, the CDR3 reads CASQGVDYGYTF.

This clone occurred many times. This may arise from a read error, as a much more abundant clone is one base away. The read ends 3 residues early relative to the CDR3; the germline J gene fills the gap. Other DNA sequences in this sample translate to the same CDR3. V is TRBV20-1 and J is TRBJ2-3; 12 nucleotides agree with TRBD2. Germline loops: CDR1 DFQATT, CDR2 SNEGSKA (reference sequence). The CDR3 extends over 15 amino acids. V trimming: 6 bases; J trimming: 2 bases; junction bases outside the gene matches: 6. CDR3 in amino acids: CSALGLAGLTDTQYF. Incomplete CDR3 DNA: TGCAGTGCCCTCGGACTAGCGGGACTCACAGATACG.

At least ten counts were recorded for this clone. The CDR3 end is not reached by the read, which stops 3 residues before it; the germline J gene fills it in. V gene TRBV2 combines with J gene TRBJ2-3; tentatively, D is TRBD1 (6 bases). CDR3 size: 15 residues. Per germline, CDR1 SNHLY and CDR2 FYNNEI. V was shortened by 4 bases and J by 2 bases, with 13 bases between the two germline ends. The CDR3 protein is CASSGFGGITDTQYF. The part of the CDR3 DNA that was read is TGTGCCAGCAGTGGGTTTGGGGGCATCACAGATACG. Full variable domain (remainder filled in from reference TRBV2 and TRBJ2-3): EPEVTQTPSHQVTQMGQEVILRCVPISNHLYFYWYRQILGQKVEFLVSFYNNEISEKSEIFDDQFSVERPDGSNFTLKIRSTKLEDSAMYFCASSGFGGITDTQYFGPGTRLTVL.

This clone was counted at least ten times. With the read ending 3 residues before the CDR3 end, the germline J gene is used to fill in that end. The V and J genes are TRBV7-8 and TRBJ2-7; 8 bases are a match to TRBD2. The germline V gene has CDR1 SGHVS and CDR2 FQNEAQ. The J segment lost 3 bases and the V segment lost 3 bases, leaving 4 bases of the junction unmatched. There are 14 residues in the CDR3. The CDR3 bases that were read are TGTGCCAGCAGCTTCCCAGCGGGAGTCTACGAG. This codes for CASSFPAGVYE. The entire CDR3 is CASSFPAGVYEQYF. The whole variable domain, filled in from reference TRBV7-8 and TRBJ2-7, reads GAGVSQSPRYKVAKRGQDVALRCDPISGHVSLFWYQQALGQGPEFLTYFQNEAQLDKSGLPSDRFFAERPEGSVSTLKIQRTQQEDSAVYLCASSFPAGVYEQYFGPGTRLTVT.

This clone was counted at least ten times. The read gets to within 3 residues of the CDR3 end, and the germline J gene fills in the rest. This chain joins TRBV30 and TRBJ1-1; D not resolved. V was shortened by 2 bases and J by 0 bases, with 16 bases between the two germline ends. The CDR3 is 16 amino acids. The germline V gene has CDR1 GTSNPN and CDR2 SVGIG (reference sequence). The part of the CDR3 DNA that was read is TGTGCCTGGAGTTTACTGGCTGGGCTAATGAACACTGAA. Amino acid sequence: CAWSLLAGLMNTE. The CDR3 in full is CAWSLLAGLMNTEAFF.

This clone was seen ten or more times. The read terminates 3 residues ahead of where the CDR3 ends, so the germline J gene completes it. This chain connects TRBV12-3 or TRBV12-4 to TRBJ2-7; no clear D gene. V shed 3 bases and J shed 1 base, with 10 bases lying between them. This CDR3 contains 14 residues. The sequenced part of the CDR3 DNA is TGTGCCAGCAGTTTTAGAAGCGCTTCCTACGAG. Amino acids: CASSFRSASYE. The CDR3 in its entirety is CASSFRSASYEQYF.

This clone was observed many times. The covered CDR3 bases are TGTGCCAGCAGTCTCGGGACAGACTACGAG. It specifies CASSLGTDYE. The CDR3, in full, reads CASSLGTDYEQYF. V gene TRBV12-3 or TRBV12-4 combines with J gene TRBJ2-7, with 7 bases that match TRBD1. The read finishes 3 residues shy of the CDR3 end, and the germline J gene is used to complete it. This CDR3 region has 13 residues. V lost 5 bases to trimming and J lost 3 bases; unmatched junction nucleotides: 4.

In its sample, this clone was seen many times. The CDR3 region is CASSERQARDIQYF. Partial CDR3 DNA: TGTGCCAGCAGTGAACGACAGGCGAGGGACATT. The chain uses TRBV6-1 and TRBJ2-4; D possibly corresponds to TRBD1 (6 bases). The read halts 3 residues ahead of the CDR3 end, with the missing end drawn from the germline J gene. V shed 2 bases and J shed 8 bases, with 13 bases lying between them. CDR3 size: 14 residues. CDR1 and CDR2 from the germline V gene are MNHNS and SASEGT.

This clone was counted many times. The read falls 3 residues short of the CDR3 end, and the missing part is taken from the germline J gene. This chain links TRBV4-2 with TRBJ2-7; 9 bases are shared with TRBD2. The CDR3 runs 18 residues. The V gene end was trimmed by 0 bases and the J gene end by 3 bases; junction bases not matched to a gene: 12. From germline, CDR1 is LGHNA and CDR2 YNFKEQ. The CDR3 sequence: CASSQDSSSGGIYYEQYF. CDR3 DNA, as far as it was read: TGTGCCAGCAGCCAAGATAGTTCGAGCGGGGGGATCTACTACGAG.

This clone came up many times. The read ends 3 residues shy of where the CDR3 ends; the end is completed using the germline J gene. The chain joins TRBV20-1 to TRBJ2-7; D unresolved. CDR3 length: 11 residues. Germline V gene lookup returns CDR1 DFQATT and CDR2 SNEGSKA (reference sequence). Between the trimmed V and J ends, which lost 4 bases and 4 bases, there was a span of 8 bases. This CDR3 is CSATPMYEQYF. Partial CDR3 DNA: TGCAGTGCTACCCCTATGTACGAG.

This clone has ten or more counts. From the germline J gene comes the end of the CDR3, since the read stops 3 residues before it. This rearrangement joins TRBV29-1 to TRBJ2-7, with 12 bases fitting TRBD1. Germline values: CDR1 SQVTM, CDR2 ANQGSEA. The V segment lost 7 bases and the J segment 4 bases; nucleotides outside the gene matches: 8. This CDR3 comprises 14 residues. The CDR3 protein is CSARGGQGAYEQYF. Partial CDR3 DNA: TGCAGCGCCCGCGGGGGACAGGGGGCTTACGAG.

This clone has ten or more counts. The CDR3 bases that were read are TGCGCCAGCAGCCGCCCGAGGGCGGGGGGGGATACG. It codes for CASSRPRAGGDT. Given in full, the CDR3 is CASSRPRAGGDTQYF. The V and J genes are TRBV4-1 and TRBJ2-3; 9 bases fit TRBD2. Read sequence stops 3 residues before the CDR3 end, and the germline J gene provides the missing end. The CDR3 is made up of 15 amino acids. V shed 4 bases, J shed 6 bases, and the junction held 8 bases outside the gene matches. The germline V gene encodes CDR1 MGHRA and CDR2 YSYEKL.

In its sample, this clone was seen many times. The read falls 3 residues short of the CDR3 end, and the missing part is taken from the germline J gene. This chain joins TRBV7-8 and TRBJ1-1, with D uncertain. There are 14 residues in the CDR3. CDR1 is SGHVS, CDR2 FQNEAQ, per germline. V was pared by 1 base and J by 2 bases, with 8 bases between. The DNA read from the CDR3 is TGTGCCAGCAGCTTAGGCCACATAAACACTGAA. It specifies CASSLGHINTE. In full, the CDR3 is CASSLGHINTEAFF.

This clone was seen ten or more times. The read falls 3 residues short of the CDR3 end, and the missing part is taken from the germline J gene. The genes are TRBV30 and TRBJ2-3; D is ambiguous. The CDR3 runs 11 residues. Germline V gives CDR1 GTSNPN, CDR2 SVGIG (reference sequence). V was clipped by 2 bases and J by 5 bases, with 5 bases between them. The sequenced part of the CDR3 DNA is TGTGCCTGGAGTTCTATAGATACG. This codes for CAWSSIDT. The full CDR3 sequence reads CAWSSIDTQYF.

This clone was found a few times. The observed sequence ends 3 residues before the CDR3 terminus, with the missing tail filled in from the germline J gene. The rearrangement uses TRBV7-9 and TRBJ1-5, with TRBD1 as a possible D gene (6 bases). The germline gives CDR1 SEHNR, CDR2 FQNEAQ (reference sequence). The CDR3 consists of 15 residues. V was shortened by 5 bases and J by 6 bases, with 17 bases between the two germline ends. The CDR3: CASSNEGRGGQPQHF. The part of the CDR3 DNA that was read is TGTGCCAGCAGCAACGAGGGGAGGGGGGGTCAGCCC.

This clone was seen at least ten times. From the germline J gene comes the end of the CDR3, since the read stops 3 residues before it. J is TRBJ1-2 and V is TRBV7-8, with D possibly being TRBD1 (6 bases). Germline CDR1 SGHVS, CDR2 FQNEAQ. This CDR3 has 16 residues. The CDR3 DNA, read in part, is TGTGCCAGCAGGGACCGACCGGGACAATCGACGAGCGGC. Translating it yields CASRDRPGQSTSG. The CDR3 reads in full as CASRDRPGQSTSGYTF.

This clone was observed at least ten times. The read ends 3 residues early relative to the CDR3; the germline J gene fills the gap. This chain joins TRBV11-2 and TRBJ1-1; possibly TRBD1 for D (6 bases). Germline lookup yields CDR1 SGHAT and CDR2 FQNNGV. V was clipped by 4 bases and J by 7 bases, with 16 bases between them. The CDR3 covers 14 residues. The CDR3 is CASSSRTDLYEAFF. CDR3 DNA (partial): TGTGCCAGCAGCTCAAGGACAGATCTGTATGAA.